What follows are 6 T cell receptor beta chains derived from one specimen sequenced in a study of brain T cells in children with intractable seizures. Sample time point: blood from clinic visit 5 months post-surgery; TSC patient then seizure free. Only in-frame clones appear in the TCRdb table, and some are missing; sequencing was by immunoSEQ multiplex PCR. Seen here are about 340,000 clones, about 94% observed once, and the top ten hold around 6%. The sequencing used peripheral blood, collected more than 4 months after surgery. The receptors shown here come from a boy under two years old with tuberous sclerosis and intractable seizures.

The rearrangement uses TRBV11-3 and TRBJ1-1; D may be TRBD1 (6 bases). This CDR3 spans 14 amino acids. Germline CDR1 SGHNT, CDR2 YENEEA. V was cut by 1 base and J by 0 bases, with 6 bases left in between. As DNA, the CDR3 is TGTGCCAGCAGCTTAGGGGGGCTGAACACTGAAGCTTTCTTT. Amino acids: CASSLGGLNTEAFF. The complete variable domain, with remaining parts taken from reference TRBV11-3 and TRBJ1-1, reads EAGVVQSPRYKIIEKKQPVAFWCNPISGHNTLYWYLQNLGQGPELLIRYENEEAVDDSQLPKDRFSAERLKGVDSTLKIQPAELGDSAVYLCASSLGGLNTEAFFGQGTRLTVV.

V is TRBV11-2 and J is TRBJ1-2, with D perhaps TRBD1 (5 bases). V was pared by 0 bases and J by 5 bases, with 7 bases between. CDR1 is SGHAT and CDR2 is FQNNGV in the germline V gene. The CDR3 has 13 residues. Here the CDR3 DNA reads TGTGCCAGCAGCTTAGAACGACAGTATGGCTACACCTTC. Its protein is CASSLERQYGYTF.

This rearrangement joins TRBV27 to TRBJ1-5, with 7 bases identical to TRBD1. Trimming removed 0 bases from V and 7 bases from J; junction bases left unmatched: 3. The germline CDR1 and CDR2 sequences are MNHEY and SMNVEV (reference sequence). This CDR3 contains 14 residues. CDR3 sequence reads: CASSLSQTGQPQHF. The CDR3 DNA sequence: TGTGCCAGCAGTTTATCACAGACAGGGCAGCCCCAGCATTTT.

This sequence joins TRBV13 and TRBJ2-3, with 12 bases identical to TRBD2. The CDR3 has 18 amino acids. V was pared by 5 bases and J by 2 bases, with 11 bases of the junction left unmatched. CDR1 and CDR2 from the germline V gene are PRHDT and FYEKMQ (reference sequence). The CDR3 nucleotides are TGTGCCAGCAGCCACCCCGCCGGACTAGCGGGGTCCACAGATACGCAGTATTTT. Its protein is CASSHPAGLAGSTDTQYF.

The chain uses TRBV5-1 and TRBJ2-6; no reliable D call. Germline V lookup: CDR1 SGHRS, CDR2 YFSETQ. The CDR3 spans 14 residues. Trimming shortened V by 4 bases and J by 1 base, and 6 bases separated the two germline ends. The CDR3 spells CASSPESGANVLTF. CDR3 DNA sequence: TGCGCCAGCAGCCCGGAGTCTGGGGCCAACGTCCTGACTTTC. Using reference TRBV5-1 and TRBJ2-6 for the parts outside the CDR3, the full variable domain is KAGVTQTPRYLIKTRGQQVTLSCSPISGHRSVSWYQQTPGQGLQFLFEYFSETQRNKGNFPGRFSGRQFSNSRSEMNVSTLELGDSALYLCASSPESGANVLTFGAGSRLTVL.

Concerning this clone itself: Other DNA sequences within the sample encode an identical CDR3. The chain couples TRBV24-1 to TRBJ1-2; D may be TRBD1 (6 bases). Trimming shortened V by 5 bases and J by 6 bases, and 12 bases separated the two germline ends. CDR1 KGHDR and CDR2 SFDVKD come from the germline V gene. The CDR3 length is 13 residues. The CDR3 loop is CATSAGGADGYTF. In DNA form, the CDR3 reads TGTGCCACCAGTGCGGGGGGGGCGGATGGCTACACCTTC.